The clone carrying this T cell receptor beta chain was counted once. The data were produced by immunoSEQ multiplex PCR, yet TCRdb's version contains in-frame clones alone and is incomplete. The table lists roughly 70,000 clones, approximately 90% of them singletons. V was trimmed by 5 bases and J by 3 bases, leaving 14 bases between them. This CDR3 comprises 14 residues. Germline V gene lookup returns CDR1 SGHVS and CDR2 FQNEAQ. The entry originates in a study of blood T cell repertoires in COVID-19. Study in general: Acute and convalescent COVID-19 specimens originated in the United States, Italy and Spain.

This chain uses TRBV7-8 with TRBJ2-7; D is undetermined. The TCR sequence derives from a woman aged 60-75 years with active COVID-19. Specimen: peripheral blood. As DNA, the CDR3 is TGTGCCAGCAGCCCAGACTGGAACCTCTACGAGCAGTACTTC. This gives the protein CASSPDWNLYEQYF. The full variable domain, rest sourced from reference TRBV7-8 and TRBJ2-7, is GAGVSQSPRYKVAKRGQDVALRCDPISGHVSLFWYQQALGQGPEFLTYFQNEAQLDKSGLPSDRFFAERPEGSVSTLKIQRTQQEDSAVYLCASSPDWNLYEQYFGPGTRLTVT.